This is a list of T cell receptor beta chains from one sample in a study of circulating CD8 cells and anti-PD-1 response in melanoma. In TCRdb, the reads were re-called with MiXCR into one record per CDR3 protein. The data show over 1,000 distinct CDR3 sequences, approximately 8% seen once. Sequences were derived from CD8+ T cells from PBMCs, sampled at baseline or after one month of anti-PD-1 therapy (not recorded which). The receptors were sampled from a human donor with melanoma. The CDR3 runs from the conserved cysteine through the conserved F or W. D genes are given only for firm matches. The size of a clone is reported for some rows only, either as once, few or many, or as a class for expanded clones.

CDR3 DNA: TGTGCCAGCAGTTTATCGCGATATCAGAACACTGAAGCTTTCTTT; CDR3 protein: CASSLSRYQNTEAFF; V gene: TRBV27; J gene: TRBJ1-1; clone size: medium-sized; D gene: NA
CDR3 DNA: TGTGCCAGCAGCCTGGACAGGGGGTTCAATGAGCAGTTCTTC; CDR3 protein: CASSLDRGFNEQFF; V gene: TRBV7-3; J gene: TRBJ2-1; clone size: medium-sized; D gene: TRBD1
CDR3 DNA: TGTGCCAGCAGTTTATGGGAAGGGACCGGGAGCAATCAGCCCCAGCATTTT; CDR3 protein: CASSLWEGTGSNQPQHF; V gene: TRBV28; J gene: TRBJ1-5; clone size: large; D gene: NA
CDR3 DNA: TGTGCCAGCAGTGGGGAGGGCGACACCGGGGAGCTGTTTTTT; CDR3 protein: CASSGEGDTGELFF; V gene: TRBV25-1; J gene: TRBJ2-2; clone size: medium-sized; D gene: TRBD2
CDR3 DNA: TGTGCCAGCAGCTCCCCAGAGGGCTCGGATTCACCCCTCCACTTT; CDR3 protein: CASSSPEGSDSPLHF; V gene: TRBV7-9; J gene: TRBJ1-6; clone size: medium-sized; D gene: NA
CDR3 DNA: TGTGCCAGCACAGCGGCGGCCGGGGGGGAGGCCGAGCAGTACTTC; CDR3 protein: CASTAAAGGEAEQYF; V gene: TRBV27; J gene: TRBJ2-7; clone size: medium-sized; D gene: TRBD2
CDR3 DNA: TGTGCCAGCAGCTTGACTAGCGGGGCCCTCTACAATGAGCAGTTCTTC; CDR3 protein: CASSLTSGALYNEQFF; V gene: TRBV11-3; J gene: TRBJ2-1; clone size: medium-sized; D gene: TRBD2
CDR3 DNA: TGTGCCAGCAGTTTAGGGCGCAGGGGAGGCACTGAAGCTTTCTTT; CDR3 protein: CASSLGRRGGTEAFF; V gene: TRBV27; J gene: TRBJ1-1; clone size: medium-sized; D gene: NA
CDR3 DNA: TGTGCCAGCAGCGTAGGACAGGCGAGCTCCTACGAGCAGTACTTC; CDR3 protein: CASSVGQASSYEQYF; V gene: TRBV9; J gene: TRBJ2-7; clone size: large; D gene: NA
CDR3 DNA: TGTGCCAGCAGCTTAGGGACCCGGCGGGACACTGAAGCTTTCTTT; CDR3 protein: CASSLGTRRDTEAFF; V gene: TRBV11-1; J gene: TRBJ1-1; clone size: medium-sized; D gene: NA
CDR3 DNA: TGCAGTGCTAGGACCTCTTCAGAAGTTCAGCCCCAGCATTTT; CDR3 protein: CSARTSSEVQPQHF; V gene: TRBV20-1; J gene: TRBJ1-5; clone size: medium-sized; D gene: NA
CDR3 DNA: TGTGCCACCAGTGAACGACCGGGACTACTCTCCTACAATGAGCAGTTCTTC; CDR3 protein: CATSERPGLLSYNEQFF; V gene: TRBV24-1; J gene: TRBJ2-1; clone size: large; D gene: TRBD2
CDR3 DNA: TGTGCCAGCAGTCCATTGGAGGACGGGGCCAACGTCCTGACTTTC; CDR3 protein: CASSPLEDGANVLTF; V gene: TRBV28; J gene: TRBJ2-6; clone size: large; D gene: NA
CDR3 DNA: TGTGCCAGCAGTTTAGGGCAGGGAGGATGGGAGACCCAGTACTTC; CDR3 protein: CASSLGQGGWETQYF; V gene: TRBV28; J gene: TRBJ2-5; clone size: medium-sized; D gene: NA
CDR3 DNA: TGTGCCAGCAGCTTATACCCGGGCACAGATACGCAGTATTTT; CDR3 protein: CASSLYPGTDTQYF; V gene: TRBV7-2; J gene: TRBJ2-3; clone size: large; D gene: NA
CDR3 DNA: TGCGCCAGCAGCCAAGAGTTAAGCTCGTACCAAGAGACCCAGTACTTC; CDR3 protein: CASSQELSSYQETQYF; V gene: TRBV4-1; J gene: TRBJ2-5; clone size: medium-sized; D gene: NA
CDR3 DNA: TGTGCCAGCAGCCCCGGGAGAAGGGGAACCTACGAGCAGTACTTC; CDR3 protein: CASSPGRRGTYEQYF; V gene: TRBV13; J gene: TRBJ2-7; clone size: medium-sized; D gene: NA
CDR3 DNA: TGCAGTGCTACGACTGGGTACTCTGGAAACACCATATATTTT; CDR3 protein: CSATTGYSGNTIYF; V gene: TRBV20-1; J gene: TRBJ1-3; clone size: medium-sized; D gene: NA
CDR3 DNA: TGTGCCAGCAGCCAAGATCACAACTCCGGAGGCACAGATACGCAGTATTTT; CDR3 protein: CASSQDHNSGGTDTQYF; V gene: TRBV3-1; J gene: TRBJ2-3; clone size: medium-sized; D gene: NA
CDR3 DNA: TGTGCCAGCAGCTTAACCACCGGGACAGGGGTCACCGGGGAGCTGTTTTTT; CDR3 protein: CASSLTTGTGVTGELFF; V gene: TRBV7-3; J gene: TRBJ2-2; clone size: large; D gene: TRBD1
CDR3 DNA: TGTGCCAGGGGCGGAGTAGAGGACTCCTACAATGAGCAGTTCTTC; CDR3 protein: CARGGVEDSYNEQFF; V gene: TRBV2; J gene: TRBJ2-1; clone size: large; D gene: NA
CDR3 DNA: TGTGCCAACGGGGATTCACCCCTCCACTTT; CDR3 protein: CANGDSPLHF; V gene: TRBV2; J gene: TRBJ1-6; clone size: medium-sized; D gene: NA
CDR3 DNA: TGCAGCGTTGAAAGGGGAAATGAGCAGTTCTTC; CDR3 protein: CSVERGNEQFF; V gene: TRBV29-1; J gene: TRBJ2-1; clone size: medium-sized; D gene: NA
CDR3 DNA: TGTGCCAGCAGTTGGACACCCATGAACACTGAAGCTTTCTTT; CDR3 protein: CASSWTPMNTEAFF; V gene: TRBV27; J gene: TRBJ1-1; clone size: medium-sized; D gene: NA
CDR3 DNA: TGTGCCAGCAGTTTCGGGAGCTCTGGAAACACCATATATTTT; CDR3 protein: CASSFGSSGNTIYF; V gene: TRBV7-2; J gene: TRBJ1-3; clone size: medium-sized; D gene: NA
CDR3 DNA: TGTGCCAGTAGTGCAACTGGGGACTCGGACGAAATACTGTTTTTT; CDR3 protein: CASSATGDSDEILFF; V gene: TRBV19; J gene: TRBJ1-4; clone size: NA; D gene: NA
CDR3 DNA: TGTGCCATCAGTGAGTCCTGGGAAGACTACAATGAGCAGTTCTTC; CDR3 protein: CAISESWEDYNEQFF; V gene: TRBV10-3; J gene: TRBJ2-1; clone size: NA; D gene: NA
CDR3 DNA: TGTGCCAGCAGTTTATCGGGGGGTCCGGGACTTAACTCCTACGAGCAGTACTTC; CDR3 protein: CASSLSGGPGLNSYEQYF; V gene: TRBV27; J gene: TRBJ2-7; clone size: large; D gene: NA
CDR3 DNA: TGCAGCGTTGCGGGTGGTAGCACAGATACGCAGTATTTT; CDR3 protein: CSVAGGSTDTQYF; V gene: TRBV29-1; J gene: TRBJ2-3; clone size: large; D gene: NA
CDR3 DNA: TGTGCCAGCAGTTTAAACCGGGGAGGGAACATTCAGTACTTC; CDR3 protein: CASSLNRGGNIQYF; V gene: TRBV28; J gene: TRBJ2-4; clone size: medium-sized; D gene: TRBD2
CDR3 DNA: TGTGCCAGCTGGGCCAGGGGATTTGGGGAGCTGTTTTTT; CDR3 protein: CASWARGFGELFF; V gene: TRBV2; J gene: TRBJ2-2; clone size: medium-sized; D gene: NA
CDR3 DNA: TGTGCCAGCAGCTTAGAGTTGACGGCGACCTACGAGCAGTACTTC; CDR3 protein: CASSLELTATYEQYF; V gene: TRBV7-3; J gene: TRBJ2-7; clone size: medium-sized; D gene: NA
CDR3 DNA: TGTGCCAGCAGCCCGACCCGGTTACATCAGCCCCAGCATTTT; CDR3 protein: CASSPTRLHQPQHF; V gene: TRBV5-5; J gene: TRBJ1-5; clone size: medium-sized; D gene: NA
CDR3 DNA: TGTGCCAGCAGCGAGAGGGGGGGGAGCACAGATACGCAGTATTTT; CDR3 protein: CASSERGGSTDTQYF; V gene: TRBV6-4; J gene: TRBJ2-3; clone size: medium-sized; D gene: NA
CDR3 DNA: TGCAGTGCTAGAGTTTTGGCAGGAGACTACGAGCAGTACTTC; CDR3 protein: CSARVLAGDYEQYF; V gene: TRBV20-1; J gene: TRBJ2-7; clone size: large; D gene: NA
CDR3 DNA: TGTGCCACCAGCAGAGAGGGGGCCCCCACAGATACGCAGTATTTT; CDR3 protein: CATSREGAPTDTQYF; V gene: TRBV15; J gene: TRBJ2-3; clone size: large; D gene: NA
CDR3 DNA: TGTGCCAGCAGCCAGGGCTTTAACTATGGCTACACCTTC; CDR3 protein: CASSQGFNYGYTF; V gene: TRBV27; J gene: TRBJ1-2; clone size: large; D gene: NA
CDR3 DNA: TGTGCCAGCACCCCGACAGGGACCCTGTCTGGGGCCAACGTCCTGACTTTC; CDR3 protein: CASTPTGTLSGANVLTF; V gene: TRBV28; J gene: TRBJ2-6; clone size: NA; D gene: TRBD1
CDR3 DNA: TGCGCCAGCAGCTTTTCTAGCCAGCCTCCCTACAATGAGCAGTTCTTC; CDR3 protein: CASSFSSQPPYNEQFF; V gene: TRBV5-1; J gene: TRBJ2-1; clone size: NA; D gene: NA
CDR3 DNA: TGTGCCAGTAGTATAAAGGGTTACGGATCACCCCTCCACTTT; CDR3 protein: CASSIKGYGSPLHF; V gene: TRBV19; J gene: TRBJ1-6; clone size: medium-sized; D gene: NA
CDR3 DNA: TGTGCCAGCGCGGAGGTGGCGGGGCCGCGGGATACGCAGTATTTT; CDR3 protein: CASAEVAGPRDTQYF; V gene: TRBV9; J gene: TRBJ2-3; clone size: large; D gene: NA
CDR3 DNA: TGTGCCAGCAGTGTCGAGGGAGGTGATACGCAGTATTTT; CDR3 protein: CASSVEGGDTQYF; V gene: TRBV2; J gene: TRBJ2-3; clone size: medium-sized; D gene: NA
CDR3 DNA: TGTGCCAGCAGTTTAGGGGGGGCCGAAGCTTTCTTT; CDR3 protein: CASSLGGAEAFF; V gene: TRBV27; J gene: TRBJ1-1; clone size: medium-sized; D gene: NA
CDR3 DNA: TGTGCCAGCAACCGCCCGAAGACAGGGCCACTGCTGAACACTGAAGCTTTCTTT; CDR3 protein: CASNRPKTGPLLNTEAFF; V gene: TRBV14; J gene: TRBJ1-1; clone size: NA; D gene: TRBD1
CDR3 DNA: TGCGCCAGCAGCCAAACAGGGGCAACTAATGAAAAACTGTTTTTT; CDR3 protein: CASSQTGATNEKLFF; V gene: TRBV4-1; J gene: TRBJ1-4; clone size: few; D gene: TRBD1
CDR3 DNA: TGTGCCACCACGGGACTAGCGGCCACAGATACGCAGTATTTT; CDR3 protein: CATTGLAATDTQYF; V gene: TRBV19; J gene: TRBJ2-3; clone size: medium-sized; D gene: TRBD2
CDR3 DNA: TGTGCCAGCCAGACTAGCGGGTCCTTCTACGAGCAGTACTTC; CDR3 protein: CASQTSGSFYEQYF; V gene: TRBV2; J gene: TRBJ2-7; clone size: few; D gene: TRBD2
CDR3 DNA: TGTGCCAGCAGTTTCCTCGGGGGAGAAGGAGAGACCCAGTACTTC; CDR3 protein: CASSFLGGEGETQYF; V gene: TRBV28; J gene: TRBJ2-5; clone size: NA; D gene: NA
CDR3 DNA: TGCGCCAGCAGCCAAGAAATTGGGACAGGGGGTTGGGGCACTGAAGCTTTCTTT; CDR3 protein: CASSQEIGTGGWGTEAFF; V gene: TRBV4-1; J gene: TRBJ1-1; clone size: medium-sized; D gene: TRBD1
CDR3 DNA: TGTGCCAGCAGTGACAGGCCTAGCACAGATACGCAGTATTTT; CDR3 protein: CASSDRPSTDTQYF; V gene: TRBV6-4; J gene: TRBJ2-3; clone size: medium-sized; D gene: NA
CDR3 DNA: TGTGCCAGCACCGGGAGGACTAGCGGGGTTGGGGAGCAGTTCTTC; CDR3 protein: CASTGRTSGVGEQFF; V gene: TRBV9; J gene: TRBJ2-1; clone size: NA; D gene: TRBD2
CDR3 DNA: TGTGCCAGTAGTATAGGAGGCGGCACTGAAGCTTTCTTT; CDR3 protein: CASSIGGGTEAFF; V gene: TRBV19; J gene: TRBJ1-1; clone size: large; D gene: NA
CDR3 DNA: TGTGCCACCAGCAGAGATTCTGTAGGGGGGAATGAGCAGTTCTTC; CDR3 protein: CATSRDSVGGNEQFF; V gene: TRBV15; J gene: TRBJ2-1; clone size: NA; D gene: NA
CDR3 DNA: TGTGCCAGTAGGAACCGCCAGGGGACCTACGAGCAGTACTTC; CDR3 protein: CASRNRQGTYEQYF; V gene: TRBV19; J gene: TRBJ2-7; clone size: large; D gene: NA
CDR3 DNA: TGTGCCAGCAGTGCCACTAATCAGCGCTCTGGGGCCAACGTCCTGACTTTC; CDR3 protein: CASSATNQRSGANVLTF; V gene: TRBV27; J gene: TRBJ2-6; clone size: large; D gene: NA
CDR3 DNA: TGCAGTGCTAAAAGGCAGTTCAATCAGCCCCAGCATTTT; CDR3 protein: CSAKRQFNQPQHF; V gene: TRBV20-1; J gene: TRBJ1-5; clone size: few; D gene: NA
CDR3 DNA: TGTGCCAGCAGCCACGGCGGGGCCAACGTCCCGACTTTC; CDR3 protein: CASSHGGANVPTF; V gene: TRBV14; J gene: TRBJ2-6; clone size: few; D gene: NA